The 4 T cell receptor beta chains in this list originate from one sample, sequenced in a study of blood T cell repertoires in COVID-19. The protocol was immunoSEQ multiplex PCR, while the TCRdb copy is restricted to in-frame clones and leaves out a portion. The table has 50,000 to 75,000 clones, around 77% seen once. Sequencing used peripheral blood. These receptor sequences come from a man of 80 years or more with active or convalescent COVID-19.

V is TRBV27 and J is TRBJ1-1; perhaps TRBD1 as D (6 bases). Trimming shortened V by 3 bases and J by 4 bases, and 12 bases separated the two germline ends. This CDR3 contains 14 residues. Germline lookup yields CDR1 MNHEY and CDR2 SMNVEV (reference sequence). DNA for the CDR3: TGTGCCAGCAGTTTTAGGGGGGGTGCCACTGAAGCTTTCTTT. Its protein product is CASSFRGGATEAFF.

The chain has TRBV14 and TRBJ2-7; TRBD1 aligns across 9 bases. This CDR3 comprises 15 residues. Unmatched junction bases numbered 9, after V lost 4 bases and J lost 5 bases. Per germline, CDR1 SGHDN and CDR2 FVKESK. The CDR3 DNA follows: TGTGCCAGCAGCCCGATGGGACAGGGATCCAACGAGCAGTACTTC. Its protein product is CASSPMGQGSNEQYF. Supplemented by reference TRBV14 and TRBJ2-7, the full variable domain reads EAGVTQFPSHSVIEKGQTVTLRCDPISGHDNLYWYRRVMGKEIKFLLHFVKESKQDESGMPNNRFLAERTGGTYSTLKVQPAELEDSGVYFCASSPMGQGSNEQYFGPGTRLTVT.

The chain links TRBV5-1 to TRBJ1-1; TRBD1 is a possible D gene (6 bases). This CDR3 comprises 14 residues. V was cut by 4 bases and J by 2 bases, with 12 bases left in between. CDR1 SGHRS and CDR2 YFSETQ come from the germline V gene. CDR3 DNA: TGCGCCAGCAGCACTGGACAGACTAACACTGAAGCTTTCTTT. Translated: CASSTGQTNTEAFF.

This clone has only one observation. The V gene is TRBV10-3, the J gene TRBJ2-3, with D possibly matching TRBD2 (5 bases). Germline values: CDR1 ENHRY, CDR2 SYGVKD. The CDR3 sequence is 15 residues long. V dropped 6 bases and J dropped 5 bases, with 18 bases sitting between them. CDR3 coding DNA: TGTGCCATCAGCCTCGGAGCGGCCGGACGAGATACGCAGTATTTT. Translating it yields CAISLGAAGRDTQYF.